One and the same sample provided the 26 T cell receptor beta chains below, sequenced in a study of tumor-infiltrating lymphocytes in primary liver carcinoma. Bulk tissue was left unsorted, and RNA and DNA were co-extracted from about 21-30 mg of it. The authors made TCR beta cDNA from 400 to 550 ng total RNA with a constant-region primer. Libraries of TCR beta came from three nested multiplex PCR rounds with slightly modified ARM-PCR. For approximately 9 cycles apiece, the opening two PCR rounds ran with TRBV1-TRBV30 forward primers and a C-beta reverse primer. TCRdb reprocessed the multiplex PCR reads with MiXCR, giving one entry per CDR3 protein. The profile shows more than 70,000 distinct CDR3 sequences, over 60% of them singletons. Sequenced sample: liver tumor tissue from sampling region 1. Subset denoted: tumor region T1, superior pole. These receptors originate from a man aged 35 to 55 with primary liver carcinoma and hepatitis B virus infection.

To note about this clonotype: Since the CDR3 does not end with the conserved phenylalanine or tryptophan, this likely comes from a read error. This chain's CDR3 is CAISEWVGPEYEQYL. CDR3 in DNA: TGTGCCATCAGTGAGTGGGTAGGACCAGAGTACGAGCAGTACCTC. The chain combines TRBV10-3 with TRBJ2-7; D not resolved. Germline-derived CDR1 and CDR2 are ENHRY and SYGVKD. V lost 1 base and J 4 bases, leaving 14 bases between the germline ends. The CDR3 loop spans 15 amino acids.

As to this clonotype: One end of the junction does not line up with germline, which may come from a read error. The rearrangement joins TRBV29-1 to TRBJ2-1; D could derive from TRBD1 or TRBD2 (5 bases each). The length of the CDR3 is 13 residues. Germline CDR1 SQVTM, CDR2 ANQGSEA. Written as DNA, the CDR3 is TGCAACGTTGAAGGGACGGTGAGGAATGAGCAGTTCTTC. Its translation: CNVEGTVRNEQFF.

Worth noting for this clonotype: Mismatch with germline at one junction end may stem from a read error. The chain uses TRBV4-2 and TRBJ1-1; D not certain. The CDR3 covers 14 residues. Germline lookup yields CDR1 LGHNA and CDR2 YNFKEQ. This CDR3 is CTSSQVTEDTEAFF. The DNA of the CDR3 is TGTACCAGCAGCCAAGTGACTGAGGACACTGAAGCTTTCTTT.

The sample holds one count of this clonotype. This could be a read error, since a much larger clone is one nucleotide away. J is TRBJ1-2 and V is TRBV5-1, with D perhaps matching TRBD1 (6 bases). This CDR3 contains 13 residues. Germline V gives CDR1 SGHRS, CDR2 YFSETQ. The CDR3 region is CASSLGDNYGYNF. The CDR3 nucleotides are TGCGCCAGCAGCTTGGGGGACAACTATGGCTACAACTTC.

Note on this clonotype: A junction end diverges from the germline sequence, so it may reflect a read error. V gene TRBV28 combines with J gene TRBJ2-1; TRBD2 agrees at 12 bases. Germline V gives CDR1 MDHEN, CDR2 SYDVKM. The CDR3 spans 15 residues. CDR3 DNA sequence: TGTGCCAGCAGTTTTCCCGGACTAGCGGGGAATGAGCAATTCTTC. Translated: CASSFPGLAGNEQFF.

This clonotype has ten or more counts. V gene TRBV6-5 combines with J gene TRBJ2-3; D uncertain. Germline V lookup: CDR1 MNHEY, CDR2 SVGAGI. There are 14 residues in the CDR3. V was trimmed by 4 bases and J by 0 bases, leaving 8 bases between them. CDR3 residues: CASSFGRSTDTQYF. CDR3 sequence (DNA): TGTGCCAGCAGTTTCGGACGAAGCACAGATACGCAGTATTTT.

For this clonotype: It may be a read error: a sequence one base away is much more abundant. This chain links TRBV12-3 or TRBV12-4 with TRBJ2-5; D remains unclear. The CDR3 covers 11 residues. Trimming shortened V by 7 bases and J by 7 bases, and 10 bases separated the two germline ends. CDR3 amino acids: CASIPEGTQYF. CDR3 nucleotides: TGTGCCAGCATCCCCGAAGGGACCCAGTACTTC.

With respect to this clonotype: A much larger clone lies one base from this, so it may be a read error. The chain has TRBV7-8 and TRBJ2-1; D ambiguous. This CDR3 is 15 amino acids long. Trimming shortened V by 5 bases and J by 7 bases, and 18 bases separated the two germline ends. Germline CDR1 reads SGHVS; CDR2 reads FQNEAQ. The CDR3 is CASSPREVWVNEQFF. In nucleotides, the CDR3 is TGTGCCAGCAGCCCGAGAGAGGTCTGGGTAAATGAGCAGTTCTTC.

Points on this clonotype: Compared with germline, one end of the junction differs, possibly owing to a read error. This chain links TRBV28 with TRBJ2-6, with D perhaps matching TRBD1 (6 bases). The CDR3 loop spans 17 amino acids. Germline CDR1 is MDHEN and CDR2 is SYDVKM. The CDR3 DNA follows: TGTGCCAGTGCGGGTGCAGGGGAATGGTCTGGGGCCAACATCCTGACTTTC. Translating gives CASAGAGEWSGANILTF.

This clonotype was seen just once. One end of the junction varies from germline; a read error may be responsible. The rearrangement joins TRBV29-1 to TRBJ2-3, with TRBD1 matching 9 bases. Per germline, CDR1 SQVTM and CDR2 ANQGSEA. This CDR3 spans 14 amino acids. As DNA, the CDR3 is TGTAGCATTAAATACGGACAGGGGACAGATACGCAGTATTTT. Protein sequence: CSIKYGQGTDTQYF.

The DNA of the CDR3 is TGCAGTGCTAGGGGGACAGTTGAGCAGTTCTTC. It codes for CSARGTVEQFF. The chain joins TRBV20-1 to TRBJ2-1; 7 bases match TRBD1. Germline assignment: CDR1 DFQATT and CDR2 SNEGSKA (reference sequence). The CDR3 consists of 11 residues. With V trimmed by 3 bases and J by 9 bases, 2 bases remained unmatched.

Turning to this clonotype: At one end the junction does not follow the germline gene, possibly because of a read error. The chain couples TRBV7-9 to TRBJ2-7, with TRBD1 matching 7 bases. This CDR3 spans 15 amino acids. Per the germline V gene, CDR1 is SEHNR and CDR2 is FQNEAQ (reference sequence). The CDR3 here is CASSLPGQSTYEQYF. CDR3 DNA sequence: TGTGCCAGCAGCTTACCGGGACAGAGTACCTACGAGCAGTATTTC.

This clonotype was recorded only once. The junction departs from the called germline gene at one end, perhaps through a read error. The gene calls are TRBV4-1 and TRBJ1-2, with D unclear. Germline CDR1 is MGHRA and CDR2 is YSYEKL. The CDR3 is 18 amino acids. DNA for the CDR3: TGCGCCAGCAGCCAAGAACTAGATGGACGGGGAATTCTCCGTGGCTACTCCTTC. It translates to CASSQELDGRGILRGYSF.

About this clonotype itself: The junction departs from germline at one end; a sequencing error may be responsible. V gene TRBV28 combines with J gene TRBJ1-1, with a possible D match to TRBD1 (5 bases). From germline, CDR1 is MDHEN and CDR2 SYDVKM. There are 14 residues in the CDR3. The CDR3 loop reads CASHSRGLNTEALF. CDR3 sequence (DNA): TGTGCCAGTCACAGCCGGGGCTTGAACACTGAAGCTCTCTTT.

The J gene is TRBJ2-1, the V gene TRBV11-2, with D hard to call. Trimming shortened V by 7 bases and J by 10 bases, and 23 bases separated the two germline ends. There are 15 residues in the CDR3. Germline loops: CDR1 SGHAT, CDR2 FQNNGV. CDR3 loop: CASTPLETAHCEQFF. As DNA, the CDR3 is TGTGCCAGCACCCCCTTGGAAACGGCCCACTGCGAGCAGTTCTTC.

A word on this clonotype: Since no conserved phenylalanine or tryptophan closes the CDR3, a read error is the likely cause. This sequence joins TRBV6-6 and TRBJ1-5, with 10 positions matching TRBD1. V dropped 7 bases and J dropped 7; count of bases not matched to a gene: 10. Looked up from germline, CDR1 is MNHNY and CDR2 is SVGAGI (reference sequence). This CDR3 has 15 amino acids. In nucleotides, the CDR3 is TGTGCCAGCACCGCGCAGACAGGGGGCTGGCAGCCCCAGCATTTG. It is translated as CASTAQTGGWQPQHL.

On this clonotype itself: A read error may account for a junction end that differs from germline. The chain employs TRBV10-3 and TRBJ1-4; D is perhaps TRBD1 (5 bases). The CDR3 runs to 14 residues. Germline CDR1 and CDR2: ENHRY and SYGVKD. CDR3 loop: CAISEGQINERLFF. The DNA for the CDR3 is TGTGCCATCAGTGAGGGACAAATCAATGAAAGACTGTTTTTT.

Comment on this clonotype: This may come from a read error, since a much larger clone is one base off. The rearrangement joins TRBV5-1 to TRBJ2-7; D gene unclear. CDR1 and CDR2 from the germline V gene are SGHRS and YFSETQ. CDR3 length: 15 amino acids. Trimming pared 6 bases from V and 5 bases from J, leaving 21 bases between. This CDR3 reads CASTFGGNQKNEQYF. Written as DNA, the CDR3 is TGCGCCAGCACCTTCGGTGGGAACCAAAAAAACGAGCAGTACTTC.

The V gene is TRBV7-3, the J gene TRBJ2-3; D is unclear. This CDR3 region has 9 residues. CDR1 and CDR2 from the germline V gene are SGHTA and FQGTGA. The V gene lost 4 bases and the J gene lost 9 bases, with 2 bases spanning the gap. The CDR3 spells CASSSTQYF. CDR3 nucleotide sequence: TGTGCCAGCAGCTCCACGCAGTATTTT.

As concerns this clonotype: A much larger clone differs from this one at a single base, so this may be a read error. V usage is TRBV6-1 and J usage is TRBJ2-1, with 7 bases aligning to TRBD2. Germline V CDR1 and CDR2: MNHNS, SASEGT. The length of the CDR3 is 16 residues. CDR3: CTSSETVGGTRYEQFF. In DNA form, the CDR3 reads TGTACCAGCAGTGAAACTGTGGGGGGGACGAGGTATGAGCAGTTCTTC.

V usage is TRBV12-3 or TRBV12-4 and J usage is TRBJ2-7; weak D call: TRBD2 (6 bases). The V end was cut by 11 bases, the J end by 3 bases, with 23 bases between. The CDR3 has 15 residues. For the CDR3, the DNA is TGTGCCGGTAGGCCACGAGGTGGGGGGAACTACGAGCAGTACTTC. Protein sequence: CAGRPRGGGNYEQYF.

The table lists this clonotype with a count of one. The chain uses TRBV5-1 and TRBJ2-7; TRBD2 is a possible D gene (6 bases). Germline V CDR1 and CDR2: SGHRS, YFSETQ. Deletions cut 2 bases from V and 10 bases from J, with 19 bases between. The CDR3 runs to 14 residues. DNA of the CDR3: TGCGCCAGCAGCTTTGGGGCAGGAGGGACCGAACAGTACTTC. Protein product: CASSFGAGGTEQYF.

On this clonotype itself: At one end the junction does not follow the germline gene, possibly because of a read error. The V call is TRBV12-3 or TRBV12-4, the J call TRBJ1-1; D call uncertain. The CDR3 extends over 12 amino acids. The CDR3 protein is CASSRVNTEAFF. As DNA, the CDR3 is TGTGCCAGCAGTCGAGTGAACACTGAAGCTTTCTTC.

For this clonotype: Given a much more abundant clone one base away, this may be a read error. The chain joins TRBV5-4 to TRBJ2-4; possible D gene TRBD1, 7 bases. Germline assignment: CDR1 SGHNT and CDR2 YYREEE (reference sequence). The CDR3 spans 14 residues. The CDR3 loop reads CASRGTGAGSILYF. CDR3 in DNA: TGTGCCAGCAGAGGAACAGGGGCGGGGAGCATTCTGTACTTC.

With regard to this clonotype: The junction and the germline gene differ at one end; a read error may be behind it. V is TRBV7-8 and J is TRBJ1-5; D is uncertain. CDR3 length: 13 residues. The germline gives CDR1 SGHVS, CDR2 FQNEAQ. This chain's CDR3 is CASSLNRDQPQRF. CDR3 DNA: TGTGCCAGCAGCCTAAATCGGGATCAACCCCAGCGTTTT.

Many counts were recorded for this clonotype. The chain carries TRBV6-1 and TRBJ2-3; D gene unclear. V was clipped by 1 base and J by 4 bases, with 6 bases between them. This CDR3 is 13 amino acids long. Per germline, CDR1 MNHNS and CDR2 SASEGT. DNA for the CDR3: TGTGCCAGCAGTGAAGGGGTCCCAGATACGCAGTATTTT. Translated, it gives CASSEGVPDTQYF.